This T cell receptor (beta chain) originates from a study of T cell changes during pregnancy in multiple sclerosis. CDR1 and CDR2 from the germline V gene are MNHEY and SMNVEV (reference sequence). Trimming cost V 7 bases and J 4 bases, with 21 bases left between them. CDR3 length: 16 amino acids. Clones were sequenced by immunoSEQ multiplex PCR, and TCRdb holds only the in-frame ones, with some missing. This sample yields about 80,000 clones, of which 94% are seen a single time; about 1% belongs to the top ten. This receptor was taken from a female donor in good health, enrolled as a control in a pregnancy study. The V and J genes are TRBV27 and TRBJ2-3; D is possibly TRBD2 (5 bases). The material was peripheral blood, obtained in the second trimester of pregnancy. The CDR3 loop is CASTPIGGYNADTQYF. The CDR3 DNA follows: TGTGCCAGCACCCCCATTGGAGGATATAACGCAGATACGCAGTATTTT.